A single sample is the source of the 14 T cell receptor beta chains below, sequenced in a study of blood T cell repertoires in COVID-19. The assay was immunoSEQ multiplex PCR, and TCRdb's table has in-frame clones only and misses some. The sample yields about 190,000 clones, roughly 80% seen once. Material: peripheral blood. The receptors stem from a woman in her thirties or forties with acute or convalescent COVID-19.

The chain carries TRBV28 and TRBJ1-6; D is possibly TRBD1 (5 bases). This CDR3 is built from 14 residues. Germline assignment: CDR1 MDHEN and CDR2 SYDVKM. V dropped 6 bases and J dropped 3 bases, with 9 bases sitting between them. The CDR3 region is CASRTAIYNSPLHF. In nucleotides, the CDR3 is TGTGCCAGCAGGACAGCTATCTATAATTCACCCCTCCACTTT.

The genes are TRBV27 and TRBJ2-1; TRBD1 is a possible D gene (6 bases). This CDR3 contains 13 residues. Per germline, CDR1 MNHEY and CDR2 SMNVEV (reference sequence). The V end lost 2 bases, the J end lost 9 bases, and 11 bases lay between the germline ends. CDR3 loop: CASSLGQLGEQFF. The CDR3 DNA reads TGTGCCAGCAGTTTAGGACAGTTAGGTGAGCAGTTCTTC.

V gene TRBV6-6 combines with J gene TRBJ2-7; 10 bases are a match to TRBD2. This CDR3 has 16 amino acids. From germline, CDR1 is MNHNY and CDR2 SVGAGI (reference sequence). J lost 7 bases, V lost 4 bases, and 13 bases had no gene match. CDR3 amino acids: CASSSQAASGSLEQYF. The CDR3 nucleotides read TGTGCCAGCAGTTCCCAAGCGGCTAGCGGGAGCTTGGAGCAGTACTTC.

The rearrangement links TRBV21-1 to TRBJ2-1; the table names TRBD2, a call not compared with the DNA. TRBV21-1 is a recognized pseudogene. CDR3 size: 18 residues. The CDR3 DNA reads TGTGCCAGCAGCTTTGAGAGACTAGCGTACACTCTACAATGTGAGCAGTTCTTC. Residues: CASSFERLAYTLQCEQFF.

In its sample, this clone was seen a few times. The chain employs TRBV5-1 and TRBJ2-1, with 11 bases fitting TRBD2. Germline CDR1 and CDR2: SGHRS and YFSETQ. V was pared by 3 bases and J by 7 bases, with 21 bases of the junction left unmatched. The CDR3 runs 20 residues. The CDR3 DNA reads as TGCGCCAGCAGCTCATTGGGGGGATTGGATACTAGCGGGAGCAGGAATGAGCAGTTCTTC. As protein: CASSSLGGLDTSGSRNEQFF. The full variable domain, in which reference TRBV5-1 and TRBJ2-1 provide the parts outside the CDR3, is KAGVTQTPRYLIKTRGQQVTLSCSPISGHRSVSWYQQTPGQGLQFLFEYFSETQRNKGNFPGRFSGRQFSNSRSEMNVSTLELGDSALYLCASSSLGGLDTSGSRNEQFFGPGTRLTVL.

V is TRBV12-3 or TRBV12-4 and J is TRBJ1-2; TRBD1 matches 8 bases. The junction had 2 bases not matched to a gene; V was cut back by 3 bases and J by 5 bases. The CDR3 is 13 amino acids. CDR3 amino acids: CASSLYRGYGYTF. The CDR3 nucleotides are TGTGCCAGCAGTTTGTACAGGGGGTATGGCTACACCTTC.

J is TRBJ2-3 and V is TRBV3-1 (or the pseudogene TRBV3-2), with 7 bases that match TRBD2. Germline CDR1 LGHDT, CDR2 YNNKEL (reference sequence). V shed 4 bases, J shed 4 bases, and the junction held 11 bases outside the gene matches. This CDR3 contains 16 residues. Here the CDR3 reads CASSRLSGDSSDTQYF. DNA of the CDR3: TGTGCCAGCAGCCGCCTGAGCGGGGATAGCTCAGATACGCAGTATTTT.

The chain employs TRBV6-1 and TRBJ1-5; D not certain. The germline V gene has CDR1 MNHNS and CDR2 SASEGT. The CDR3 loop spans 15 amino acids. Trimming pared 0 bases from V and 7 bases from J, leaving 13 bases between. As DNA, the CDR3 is TGTGCCAGCAGTGAAGCAACGTATGGTCGGCAGCCCCAGCATTTT. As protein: CASSEATYGRQPQHF.

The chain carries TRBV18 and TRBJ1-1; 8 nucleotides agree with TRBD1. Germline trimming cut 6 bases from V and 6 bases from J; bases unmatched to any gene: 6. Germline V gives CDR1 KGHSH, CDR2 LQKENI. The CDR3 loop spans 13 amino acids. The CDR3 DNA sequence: TGTGCCAGCTCTCGGACAGGGAGGGCTGAAGCTTTCTTT. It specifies CASSRTGRAEAFF.

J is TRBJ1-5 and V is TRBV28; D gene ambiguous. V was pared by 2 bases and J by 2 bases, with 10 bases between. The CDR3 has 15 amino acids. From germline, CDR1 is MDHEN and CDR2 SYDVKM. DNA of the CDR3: TGTGCCAGCAGTTTAGAGGGTAGGGGCAATCAGCCCCAGCATTTT. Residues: CASSLEGRGNQPQHF.

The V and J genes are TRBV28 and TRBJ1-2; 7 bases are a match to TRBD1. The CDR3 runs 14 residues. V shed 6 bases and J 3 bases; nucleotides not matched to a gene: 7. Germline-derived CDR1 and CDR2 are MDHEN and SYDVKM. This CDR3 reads CASSEGGMDYGYTF. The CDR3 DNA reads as TGTGCCAGCAGCGAAGGGGGCATGGACTATGGCTACACCTTC.

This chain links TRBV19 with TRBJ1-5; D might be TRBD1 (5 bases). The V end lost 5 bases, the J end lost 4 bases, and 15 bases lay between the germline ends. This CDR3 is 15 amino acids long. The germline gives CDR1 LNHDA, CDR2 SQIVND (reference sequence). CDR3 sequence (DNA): TGTGCCAGTAGTCCCGTGACAGACGGGAATCAGCCCCAGCATTTT. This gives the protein CASSPVTDGNQPQHF.

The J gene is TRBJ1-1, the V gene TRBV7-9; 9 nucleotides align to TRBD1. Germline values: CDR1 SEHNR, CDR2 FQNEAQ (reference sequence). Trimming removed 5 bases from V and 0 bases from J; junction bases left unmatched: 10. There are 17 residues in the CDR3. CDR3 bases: TGTGCCAGCAGCACAAGTCCCGGGACAGGGATGAACACTGAAGCTTTCTTT. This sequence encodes CASSTSPGTGMNTEAFF.

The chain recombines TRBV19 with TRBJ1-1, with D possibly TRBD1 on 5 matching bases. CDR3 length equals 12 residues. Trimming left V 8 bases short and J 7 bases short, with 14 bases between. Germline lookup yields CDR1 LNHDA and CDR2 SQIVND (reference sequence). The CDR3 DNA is TGTGCCAGTCAGACAGTACTAAATGAAGCTTTCTTT. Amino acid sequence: CASQTVLNEAFF.